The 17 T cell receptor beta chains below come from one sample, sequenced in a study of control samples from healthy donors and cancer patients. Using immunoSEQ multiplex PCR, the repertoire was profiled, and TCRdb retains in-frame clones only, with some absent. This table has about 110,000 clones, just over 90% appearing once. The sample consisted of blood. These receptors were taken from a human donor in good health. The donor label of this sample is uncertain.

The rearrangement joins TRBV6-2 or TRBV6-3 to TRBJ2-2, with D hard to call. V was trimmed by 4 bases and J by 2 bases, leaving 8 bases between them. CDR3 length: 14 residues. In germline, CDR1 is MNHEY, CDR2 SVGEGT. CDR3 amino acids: CASSSQSNTGELFF. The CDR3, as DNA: TGTGCCAGCAGTTCCCAGTCAAACACCGGGGAGCTGTTTTTT.

The CDR3 nucleotides are TGTGCCTGGAGTTTTAGTGCTAACTATGGCTACACCTTC. Encoded protein: CAWSFSANYGYTF. The gene calls are TRBV30 and TRBJ1-2; no clear D gene. Looked up from germline, CDR1 is GTSNPN and CDR2 is SVGIG (reference sequence). The CDR3 length is 13 residues. V was cut by 2 bases and J by 0 bases, with 7 bases left in between.

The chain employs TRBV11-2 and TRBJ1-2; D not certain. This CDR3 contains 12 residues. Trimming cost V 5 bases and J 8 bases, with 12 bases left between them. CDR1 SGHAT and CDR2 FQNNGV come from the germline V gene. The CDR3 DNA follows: TGTGCCAGCAGCCTCCCTCCGGAAGGCTACACCTTC. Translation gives CASSLPPEGYTF.

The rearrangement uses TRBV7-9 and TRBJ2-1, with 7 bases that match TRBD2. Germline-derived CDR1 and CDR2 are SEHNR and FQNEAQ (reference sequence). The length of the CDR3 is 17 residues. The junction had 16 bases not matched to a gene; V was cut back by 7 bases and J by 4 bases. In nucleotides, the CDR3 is TGTGCCAGCACGAACACAGAGCGGGGCAGTGCTTACAATGAGCAGTTCTTC. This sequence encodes CASTNTERGSAYNEQFF.

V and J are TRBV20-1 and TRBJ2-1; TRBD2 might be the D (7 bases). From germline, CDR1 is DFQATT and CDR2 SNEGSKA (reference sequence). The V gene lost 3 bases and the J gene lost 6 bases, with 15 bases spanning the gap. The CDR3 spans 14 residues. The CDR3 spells CSASNRRGGNEQFF. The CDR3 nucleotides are TGCAGTGCTAGTAATAGAAGGGGGGGCAATGAGCAGTTCTTC.

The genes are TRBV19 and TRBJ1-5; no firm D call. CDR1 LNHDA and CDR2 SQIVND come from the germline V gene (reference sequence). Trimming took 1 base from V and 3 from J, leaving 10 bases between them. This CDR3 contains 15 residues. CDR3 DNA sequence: TGTGCCAGTAGTATAGTCTTTGGGAACAATCAGCCCCAGCATTTT. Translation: CASSIVFGNNQPQHF.

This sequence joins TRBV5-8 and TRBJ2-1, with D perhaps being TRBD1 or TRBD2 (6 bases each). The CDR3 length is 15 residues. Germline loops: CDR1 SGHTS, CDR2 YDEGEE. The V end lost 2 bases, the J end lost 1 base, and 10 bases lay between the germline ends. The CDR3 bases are TGTGCCAGCAGCTTTGGGGGGCGGTCCTACAATGAGCAGTTCTTC. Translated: CASSFGGRSYNEQFF.

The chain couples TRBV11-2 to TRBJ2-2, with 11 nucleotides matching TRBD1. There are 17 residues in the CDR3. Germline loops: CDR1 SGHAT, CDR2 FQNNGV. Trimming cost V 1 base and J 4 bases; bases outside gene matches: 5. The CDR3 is CASSLGDRGSTTGELFF. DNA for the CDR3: TGTGCCAGCAGCTTAGGGGACAGGGGGTCGACCACCGGGGAGCTGTTTTTT. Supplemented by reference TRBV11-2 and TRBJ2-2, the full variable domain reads EAGVAQSPRYKIIEKRQSVAFWCNPISGHATLYWYQQILGQGPKLLIQFQNNGVVDDSQLPKDRFSAERLKGVDSTLKIQPAKLEDSAVYLCASSLGDRGSTTGELFFGEGSRLTVL.

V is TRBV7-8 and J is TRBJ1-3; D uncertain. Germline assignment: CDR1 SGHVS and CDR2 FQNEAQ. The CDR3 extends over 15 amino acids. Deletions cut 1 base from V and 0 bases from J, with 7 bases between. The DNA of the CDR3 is TGTGCCAGCAGCTTAGAAAGGAGCTCTGGAAACACCATATATTTT. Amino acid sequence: CASSLERSSGNTIYF.

CDR3 in amino acids: CAWGTGTNTEAFF. The CDR3 DNA reads TGTGCCTGGGGAACGGGAACTAACACTGAAGCTTTCTTT. V and J are TRBV19 and TRBJ1-1; D gene unclear. V lost 11 bases and J lost 2, with 15 bases in between. Germline lookup yields CDR1 LNHDA and CDR2 SQIVND (reference sequence). The CDR3 spans 13 residues.

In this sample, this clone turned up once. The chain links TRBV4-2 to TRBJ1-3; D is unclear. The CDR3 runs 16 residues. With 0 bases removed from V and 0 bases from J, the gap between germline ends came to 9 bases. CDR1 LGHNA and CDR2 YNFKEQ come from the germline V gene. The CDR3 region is CASSQDGIRSGNTIYF. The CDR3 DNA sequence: TGTGCCAGCAGCCAAGACGGAATCCGCTCTGGAAACACCATATATTTT.

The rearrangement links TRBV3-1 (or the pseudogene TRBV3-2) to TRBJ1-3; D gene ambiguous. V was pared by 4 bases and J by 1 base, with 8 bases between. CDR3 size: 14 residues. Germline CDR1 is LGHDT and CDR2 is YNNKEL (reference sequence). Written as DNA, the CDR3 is TGTGCCAGCAGCCCGGCGGGATCTGGAAACACCATATATTTT. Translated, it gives CASSPAGSGNTIYF.

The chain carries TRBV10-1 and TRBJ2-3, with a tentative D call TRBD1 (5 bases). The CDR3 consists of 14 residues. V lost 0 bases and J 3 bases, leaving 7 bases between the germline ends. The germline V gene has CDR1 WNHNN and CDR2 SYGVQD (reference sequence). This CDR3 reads CASSESGRTDTQYF. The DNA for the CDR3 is TGCGCCAGCAGTGAGTCGGGGCGTACAGATACGCAGTATTTT.

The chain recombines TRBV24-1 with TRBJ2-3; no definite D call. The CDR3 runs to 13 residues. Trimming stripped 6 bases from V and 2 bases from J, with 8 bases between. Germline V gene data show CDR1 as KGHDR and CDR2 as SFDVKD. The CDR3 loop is CATSLENTDTQYF. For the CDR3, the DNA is TGTGCCACCAGTCTAGAGAACACAGATACGCAGTATTTT.

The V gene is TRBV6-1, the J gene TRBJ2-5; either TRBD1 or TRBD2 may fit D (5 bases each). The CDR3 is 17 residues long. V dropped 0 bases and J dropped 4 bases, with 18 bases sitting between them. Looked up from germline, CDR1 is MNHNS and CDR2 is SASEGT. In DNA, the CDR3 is TGTGCCAGCAGTGAAGCTTGGGGGAGTGGGCTACGAGAGACCCAGTACTTC. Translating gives CASSEAWGSGLRETQYF.

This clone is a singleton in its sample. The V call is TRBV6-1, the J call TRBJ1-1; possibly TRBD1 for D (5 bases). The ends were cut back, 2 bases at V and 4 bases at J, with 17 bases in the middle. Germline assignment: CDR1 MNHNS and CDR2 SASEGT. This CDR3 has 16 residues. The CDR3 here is CASSEYGEGMGTEAFF. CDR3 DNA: TGTGCCAGCAGTGAATACGGGGAGGGGATGGGCACTGAAGCTTTCTTT.

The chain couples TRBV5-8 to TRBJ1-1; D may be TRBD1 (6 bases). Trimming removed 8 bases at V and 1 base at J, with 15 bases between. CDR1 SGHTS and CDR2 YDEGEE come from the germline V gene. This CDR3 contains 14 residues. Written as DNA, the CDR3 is TGTGCCAGGAGACGCACGGACAGGAACACTGAAGCTTTCTTT. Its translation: CARRRTDRNTEAFF.